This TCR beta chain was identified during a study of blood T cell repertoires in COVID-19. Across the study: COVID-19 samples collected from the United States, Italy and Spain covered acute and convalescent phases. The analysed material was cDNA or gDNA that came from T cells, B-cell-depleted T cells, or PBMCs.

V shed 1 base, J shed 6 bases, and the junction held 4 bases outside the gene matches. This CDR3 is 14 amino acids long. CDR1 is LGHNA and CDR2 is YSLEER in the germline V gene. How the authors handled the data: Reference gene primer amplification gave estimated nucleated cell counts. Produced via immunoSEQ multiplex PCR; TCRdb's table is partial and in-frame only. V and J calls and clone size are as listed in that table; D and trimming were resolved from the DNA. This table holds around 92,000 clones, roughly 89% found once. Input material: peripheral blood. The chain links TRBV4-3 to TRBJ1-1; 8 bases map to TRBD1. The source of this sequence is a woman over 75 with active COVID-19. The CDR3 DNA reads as TGCGCCAGCAGCCAAGGGACAGGGTTTTCTGAAGCTTTCTTT. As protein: CASSQGTGFSEAFF.